The source of this T cell receptor (beta chain) is a study of blood T cell repertoires in COVID-19. For the study at large: Samples came from the United States, Italy and Spain, spanning acute and convalescent COVID-19. T cells, B-cell-depleted T cells, or PBMCs supplied cDNA or gDNA.

Authors' analysis steps: For nucleated cells, counts were estimated from reference gene primer amplification. Data came from immunoSEQ multiplex PCR; TCRdb stores just in-frame clones and leaves some out. D and trimming were read from the DNA, whereas the V and J calls and clone size are those reported in that table. The data show approximately 300,000 clones, with more than 80% seen just once and 5% to 7.5% held by the top ten. This CDR3 contains 14 residues. Germline CDR1 reads LGHNA; CDR2 reads YSLEER. The V end lost 5 bases, the J end lost 4 bases, and 14 bases lay between the germline ends. The gene calls are TRBV4-3 and TRBJ1-2, with D possibly matching TRBD1 (5 bases). The sequenced material came from peripheral blood. The TCR comes from a man aged 18 to 29 who had recovered from COVID-19. CDR3 protein: CASSDMTAGYGYTF. The CDR3 nucleotides are TGCGCCAGCAGCGACATGACAGCTGGCTATGGCTACACCTTC.